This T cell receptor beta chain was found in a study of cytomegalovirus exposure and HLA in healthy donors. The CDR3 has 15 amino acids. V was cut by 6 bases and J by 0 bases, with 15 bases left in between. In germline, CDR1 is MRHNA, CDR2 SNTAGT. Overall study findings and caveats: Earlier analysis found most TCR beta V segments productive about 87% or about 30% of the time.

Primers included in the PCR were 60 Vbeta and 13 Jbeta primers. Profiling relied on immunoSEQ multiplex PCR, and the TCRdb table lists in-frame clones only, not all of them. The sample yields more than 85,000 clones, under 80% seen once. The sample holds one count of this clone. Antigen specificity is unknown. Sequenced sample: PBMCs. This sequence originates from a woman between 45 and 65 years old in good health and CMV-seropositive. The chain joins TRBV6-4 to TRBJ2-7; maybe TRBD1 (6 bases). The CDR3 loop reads CASSAAGALSYEQYF. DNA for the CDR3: TGTGCCAGCAGCGCCGCAGGGGCCCTCTCCTACGAGCAGTACTTC.